The T cell receptor (beta chain) described here comes from a study of blood T cell repertoires in COVID-19. As for the study in general: Material from acute and convalescent COVID-19 was sourced from the United States, Italy and Spain. Sources were T cells, B-cell-depleted T cells, or PBMCs; the material itself was cDNA or gDNA.

Germline values: CDR1 LNHDA, CDR2 SQIVND (reference sequence). The CDR3 is made up of 13 amino acids. V lost 5 bases to trimming and J lost 10 bases, with 15 bases between them. Original processing methods: Amplifying reference gene primers gave estimates of nucleated cell counts. Assay used: immunoSEQ multiplex PCR; TCRdb lists only in-frame clones, some missing. The V and J calls and clone size are taken from that table; D and trimming were inferred from the DNA. The repertoire includes about 210,000 clones, about 88% of them detected once, and 4.8% sits in the top ten. The chain employs TRBV19 and TRBJ2-1; weak D call: TRBD1 (6 bases). The specimen was peripheral blood. This TCR derives from a woman in her forties with acute or convalescent COVID-19. The CDR3 region has the DNA TGTGCCAGTAGTGTACAGGGAACGGGCGAGCAGTTCTTC. Residues: CASSVQGTGEQFF.